The 10 T cell receptor beta chains below come from one sample, sequenced in a study of tumor-infiltrating lymphocytes in localized non-small cell lung cancer. Produced via immunoSEQ multiplex PCR; TCRdb's table is partial and in-frame only. The sample lists 7,000 to 8,500 clones, around 77% occurring once. The sequenced sample consisted of lung tumor tissue. These receptors were obtained from a human donor with non-small cell lung cancer.

In nucleotides, the CDR3 is TGTGCCAGCTCACCAGCAGGGTCGACCACCGGGGAGCTGTTTTTT. Translation: CASSPAGSTTGELFF. This chain connects TRBV18 to TRBJ2-2; TRBD1 might be the D (5 bases). V was cut by 2 bases and J by 4 bases, with 11 bases left in between. This CDR3 spans 15 amino acids. Germline V lookup: CDR1 KGHSH, CDR2 LQKENI.

The V and J genes are TRBV6-4 and TRBJ2-3, with 9 bases fitting TRBD2. The V gene's germline CDR1 is MRHNA and CDR2 SNTAGT. J lost 3 bases, V lost 6 bases, and 4 bases had no gene match. The length of the CDR3 is 14 residues. CDR3 amino acids: CASSRGLATDTQYF. CDR3 nucleotides: TGTGCCAGCAGCCGGGGACTAGCAACAGATACGCAGTATTTT.

On this clone: A junction end diverges from the germline sequence, so it may reflect a read error. This chain joins TRBV7-9 and TRBJ1-2, with D possibly matching TRBD1 (6 bases). The CDR3 consists of 15 residues. Germline V gene sequence: CDR1 SEHNR, CDR2 FQNEAQ (reference sequence). For the CDR3, the DNA is TGCGCCAGCAGCCTAGGACAGTCCTCAAACTATGGCTACACCTTC. It is translated as CASSLGQSSNYGYTF. Based on the CDR3 plus reference TRBV7-9 and TRBJ1-2, the full variable domain is DTGVSQNPRHKITKRGQNVTFRCDPISEHNRLYWYRQTLGQGPEFLTYFQNEAQLEKSRLLSDRFSAERPKGSFSTLEIQRTEQGDSAMYLCASSLGQSSNYGYTFGSGTRLTVV.

The V and J genes are TRBV5-1 and TRBJ2-3; TRBD2 matches 8 bases. The V gene's germline CDR1 is SGHRS and CDR2 YFSETQ. After removal of 2 bases from V and 4 bases from J, the junction contained 6 bases not matched to a gene. The CDR3 contains 15 residues. The DNA for the CDR3 is TGCGCCAGCAGCTTCAGCGGGAGCTCGTCAGATACGCAGTATTTT. Its translation is CASSFSGSSSDTQYF.

V and J are TRBV2 and TRBJ2-6; a possible D gene is TRBD1 (5 bases). V lost 5 bases to trimming and J lost 1 base, with 9 bases between them. The CDR3 is 15 amino acids. Germline assignment: CDR1 SNHLY and CDR2 FYNNEI. CDR3 nucleotide sequence: TGTGCCAGCAGTCGACAGTTGTCTGGGGCCAACGTCCTGACTTTC. Protein: CASSRQLSGANVLTF.

A few counts support this clone. V usage is TRBV5-5 and J usage is TRBJ1-1; D uncertain. CDR3 length: 12 residues. Trimming removed 0 bases at V and 10 bases at J, with 10 bases between. Germline V lookup: CDR1 SGHKS, CDR2 YYEKEE (reference sequence). The DNA for the CDR3 is TGTGCCAGCAGCTTGGTTGGGAGCGGAGCTTTCTTT. Residues: CASSLVGSGAFF.

This chain connects TRBV28 to TRBJ1-1, with a weak D call TRBD1 (5 bases). V was clipped by 3 bases and J by 7 bases, with 12 bases between them. The CDR3 length is 13 residues. Germline CDR1 MDHEN, CDR2 SYDVKM. The CDR3 nucleotides are TGTGCCAGCAGTTTCCCGGACGGGGGTGAAGCTTTCTTT. It yields the protein CASSFPDGGEAFF.

The chain couples TRBV5-1 to TRBJ2-5; a weak D match, TRBD2 (5 bases). V was pared by 5 bases and J by 5 bases, with 16 bases between. The germline V gene has CDR1 SGHRS and CDR2 YFSETQ. The CDR3 covers 14 residues. The CDR3 protein is CASRLRESGETQYF. The CDR3 DNA reads as TGCGCCAGCAGATTACGGGAATCCGGGGAGACCCAGTACTTC.

V gene TRBV14 combines with J gene TRBJ1-2; 7 bases agree with TRBD1. The CDR3 consists of 16 residues. Trimming took 4 bases from V and 8 from J; bases not matched to a gene: 16. CDR1 SGHDN and CDR2 FVKESK come from the germline V gene. The CDR3 bases are TGTGCCAGCAGCCGAGGGACAGAGAACACGCCTTGGGGCTACACCTTC. This gives the protein CASSRGTENTPWGYTF.

V gene TRBV14 combines with J gene TRBJ1-1, with a weak D call TRBD1 (5 bases). Germline V gene sequence: CDR1 SGHDN, CDR2 FVKESK. Deletions cut 6 bases from V and 6 bases from J, with 14 bases between. The CDR3 runs to 13 residues. The CDR3 DNA follows: TGTGCCAGCAGGGGTTATACGGGGGCTGAAGCTTTCTTT. Its translation is CASRGYTGAEAFF.